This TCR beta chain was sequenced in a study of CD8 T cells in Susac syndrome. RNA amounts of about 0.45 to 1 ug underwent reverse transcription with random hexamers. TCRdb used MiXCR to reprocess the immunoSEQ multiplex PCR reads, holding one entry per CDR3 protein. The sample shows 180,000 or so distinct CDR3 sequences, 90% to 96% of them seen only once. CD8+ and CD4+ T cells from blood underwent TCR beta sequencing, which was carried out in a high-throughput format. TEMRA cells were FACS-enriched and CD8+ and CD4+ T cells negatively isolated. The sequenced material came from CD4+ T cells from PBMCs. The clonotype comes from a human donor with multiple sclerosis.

In nucleotides, the CDR3 is TGCAGTGCTAGAGACCCCCGCGGCGACAGGGGACTGCGGGGCTACACCTTC. It yields the protein CSARDPRGDRGLRGYTF. This rearrangement joins TRBV20-1 to TRBJ1-2, with TRBD1 matching over 8 bases. Trimming took 0 bases from V and 8 from J; bases not matched to a gene: 17. Germline V gene sequence: CDR1 DFQATT, CDR2 SNEGSKA (reference sequence). The CDR3 runs to 17 residues.